The entry that follows covers one T cell receptor (beta chain) sequence. The source of the sample is a study of control samples from healthy donors and cancer patients. Measured with immunoSEQ multiplex PCR; TCRdb has only the in-frame clones, and not every one. This sample has more than 95,000 clones, with 75% to 90% found just once. There are 15 residues in the CDR3. V lost 6 bases and J 5 bases, leaving 19 bases between the germline ends. Germline V gene sequence: CDR1 SGHVS, CDR2 FQNEAQ. This sequence was found in a man in his sixties with lung cancer. The chain couples TRBV7-8 to TRBJ2-5; D may be TRBD2 (5 bases). The sample taken for sequencing was PBMCs. The CDR3 DNA follows: TGTGCCAGCAGAAAAGCGGAGGTCCCTGGGGAGACCCAGTACTTC. Its translation is CASRKAEVPGETQYF.